These 16 T cell receptor beta chains came from one sample sequenced in a study of blood T cell repertoires in COVID-19. TCRdb keeps only in-frame clones here, not all; method: immunoSEQ multiplex PCR. Among approximately 86,000 clones listed, about 82% were seen once. The sample was peripheral blood. Receptor source: a man aged 45 to 65 with acute or convalescent COVID-19.

The chain uses TRBV5-6 and TRBJ2-3; 12 bases match TRBD2. V shed 2 bases and J 1 base; nucleotides not matched to a gene: 2. This CDR3 spans 16 amino acids. Germline V CDR1 and CDR2: SGHDT, YYEEEE. The CDR3 is CASSFRTSGGTDTQYF. The CDR3, as DNA: TGTGCCAGCAGCTTCCGGACTAGCGGGGGCACAGATACGCAGTATTTT.

The chain employs TRBV11-3 and TRBJ2-2; a weak D match, TRBD1 (5 bases). V lost 1 base, J lost 7 bases, and 19 bases lay in between. CDR1 is SGHNT, CDR2 YENEEA, per germline. CDR3 length: 17 residues. CDR3 protein: CASSLVFSAGSIGELFF. CDR3 in DNA: TGTGCCAGCAGCTTAGTATTTTCGGCAGGGTCAATCGGGGAGCTGTTTTTT.

This sequence joins TRBV4-1 and TRBJ1-1; 9 bases map to TRBD1. J gave up 2 bases and V 4 bases, and 8 bases lay outside the gene matches. The CDR3 covers 16 residues. Germline CDR1 MGHRA, CDR2 YSYEKL. In DNA form, the CDR3 reads TGCGCCAGCAGCCCCCTCCAGACAGGGGGAAACACTGAAGCTTTCTTT. The encoded protein is CASSPLQTGGNTEAFF.

In this sample, this clone turned up once. The chain uses TRBV5-5 and TRBJ2-3; 11 positions agree with TRBD2. CDR3 size: 18 residues. Germline loops: CDR1 SGHKS, CDR2 YYEKEE (reference sequence). V gave up 0 bases and J gave up 3 bases; unmatched junction bases: 9. In DNA, the CDR3 is TGTGCCAGCAGCTTGGTGTCTCTAGCGGGGGGCCAGACAGATACGCAGTATTTT. This encodes CASSLVSLAGGQTDTQYF. Drawing the rest from reference TRBV5-5 and TRBJ2-3, the complete variable domain is DAGVTQSPTHLIKTRGQQVTLRCSPISGHKSVSWYQQVLGQGPQFIFQYYEKEERGRGNFPDRFSARQFPNYSSELNVNALLLGDSALYLCASSLVSLAGGQTDTQYFGPGTRLTVL.

This chain uses TRBV7-9 with TRBJ1-5; 12 positions agree with TRBD1. CDR3 size: 18 residues. Germline V CDR1 and CDR2: SEHNR, FQNEAQ (reference sequence). V shed 1 base, J shed 6 bases, and the junction held 10 bases outside the gene matches. The CDR3 sequence: CASSLVYWDRGLRQPQHF. CDR3 nucleotides: TGTGCCAGCAGCTTAGTTTATTGGGACAGGGGGCTTCGTCAGCCCCAGCATTTT.

V and J are TRBV9 and TRBJ2-2; D is possibly TRBD1 (6 bases). The CDR3 is 18 amino acids. CDR1 and CDR2 (germline): SGDLS, YYNGEE. V was shortened by 1 base and J by 4 bases, with 20 bases between the two germline ends. The DNA of the CDR3 is TGTGCCAGCAGCGTAAGGGGGATTATTGAAGTAGGCACCGGGGAGCTGTTTTTT. Its protein product is CASSVRGIIEVGTGELFF.

This clone came up once. The chain has TRBV30 and TRBJ1-4; D possibly corresponds to TRBD1 (6 bases). The CDR3 loop spans 13 amino acids. Trimming removed 0 bases from V and 8 bases from J, with 10 bases in between. CDR1 is GTSNPN, CDR2 SVGIG, per germline (reference sequence). This CDR3 is CAWSVQGAEKLFF. DNA of the CDR3: TGTGCCTGGAGTGTACAGGGTGCCGAAAAACTGTTTTTT.

The chain recombines TRBV6-5 with TRBJ2-5; tentative D call: TRBD2 (6 bases). Germline V gives CDR1 MNHEY, CDR2 SVGAGI. CDR3 length equals 14 residues. The V end lost 8 bases, the J end lost 5 bases, and 18 bases lay between the germline ends. CDR3 region: CASRIGGVGETQYF. Here the CDR3 DNA reads TGTGCCAGCCGGATCGGGGGAGTGGGGGAGACCCAGTACTTC.

In this sample, this clone turned up once. This chain links TRBV11-2 with TRBJ1-1; no definite D call. With 1 base removed from V and 2 bases from J, the gap between germline ends came to 8 bases. This CDR3 has 14 residues. Germline values: CDR1 SGHAT, CDR2 FQNNGV. The CDR3 reads CASSLGRENTEAFF. The CDR3 region has the DNA TGTGCCAGCAGCTTAGGCCGGGAAAACACTGAAGCTTTCTTT.

The chain carries TRBV5-1 and TRBJ2-2; D unclear. Germline assignment: CDR1 SGHRS and CDR2 YFSETQ. The length of the CDR3 is 13 residues. V was shortened by 4 bases and J by 2 bases, with 6 bases between the two germline ends. The CDR3 coding sequence is TGCGCCAGCAGCCCTTATAACACCGGGGAGCTGTTTTTT. Residues: CASSPYNTGELFF.

The J gene is TRBJ2-1, the V gene TRBV11-2; maybe TRBD2 (6 bases). V was shortened by 1 base and J by 8 bases, with 18 bases between the two germline ends. The CDR3 contains 16 residues. The germline CDR1 and CDR2 sequences are SGHAT and FQNNGV. Here the CDR3 DNA reads TGTGCCAGCAGCTTAGGGCGCGGGATGGCCTCGGATGAGCAGTTCTTC. It translates to CASSLGRGMASDEQFF.

This chain links TRBV6-1 with TRBJ1-1; 9 bases match TRBD1. J was trimmed by 5 bases and V by 5 bases; bases with no gene match: 6. The germline CDR1 and CDR2 sequences are MNHNS and SASEGT. The CDR3 totals 14 residues. CDR3 residues: CASSLQGARTEAFF. DNA of the CDR3: TGTGCCAGCAGTCTACAGGGGGCGAGGACTGAAGCTTTCTTT.

On this clone: Other nucleotide sequences in the sample specify the same CDR3. The chain joins TRBV7-9 to TRBJ2-7, with 10 nucleotides matching TRBD2. CDR1 and CDR2 (germline): SEHNR, FQNEAQ (reference sequence). Trimming took 5 bases from V and 0 from J; bases not matched to a gene: 10. The CDR3 has 17 residues. The CDR3 spells CASSRGVAGGSSYEQYF. CDR3 in DNA: TGTGCCAGCAGCCGGGGGGTAGCGGGAGGCTCCTCCTACGAGCAGTACTTC.

This clone was observed a single time. The V call is TRBV19, the J call TRBJ2-2, with 7 bases matching TRBD2. Per the germline V gene, CDR1 is LNHDA and CDR2 is SQIVND (reference sequence). J lost 3 bases, V lost 3 bases, and 7 bases had no gene match. This CDR3 contains 16 residues. The CDR3 spells CASSISPSGYTGELFF. The DNA of the CDR3 is TGTGCCAGTAGTATTTCCCCTAGCGGATACACCGGGGAGCTGTTTTTT.

The chain recombines TRBV5-1 with TRBJ2-3, with 7 nucleotides matching TRBD2. Per germline, CDR1 SGHRS and CDR2 YFSETQ. V lost 0 bases and J lost 2; bases outside the gene matches: 3. This CDR3 contains 15 residues. The CDR3: CASSLGLAATDTQYF. CDR3 nucleotides: TGCGCCAGCAGCTTGGGCCTAGCGGCCACAGATACGCAGTATTTT. The variable domain in full, with the rest retrieved from reference TRBV5-1 and TRBJ2-3, is KAGVTQTPRYLIKTRGQQVTLSCSPISGHRSVSWYQQTPGQGLQFLFEYFSETQRNKGNFPGRFSGRQFSNSRSEMNVSTLELGDSALYLCASSLGLAATDTQYFGPGTRLTVL.

The chain uses TRBV5-1 and TRBJ2-7; 9 nucleotides align to TRBD1. V shed 4 bases, J shed 5 bases, and the junction held 4 bases outside the gene matches. This CDR3 comprises 13 residues. Germline CDR1 SGHRS, CDR2 YFSETQ. CDR3 sequence reads: CASSRDRVNEQYF. The CDR3 DNA follows: TGCGCCAGCAGCCGGGACAGGGTGAACGAGCAGTACTTC.